The 21 T cell receptor beta chains below all came from one sample that was sequenced in a study of OX40 agonist ivuxolimab in advanced cancers. Profiled with immunoSEQ multiplex PCR; TCRdb holds only in-frame clones, not every one. In the table there are fewer than 30,000 clones, more than 70% of which are singletons. Sequencing used CD4+ or CD8+ T cells sorted from blood, obtained in a trial of the OX40 agonist ivuxolimab. The source is an adult with an advanced solid tumor such as melanoma, head and neck, liver or kidney cancer.

The rearrangement links TRBV7-2 to TRBJ1-2; the D is unclear. The CDR3 has 11 amino acids. Trimming shortened V by 2 bases and J by 8 bases, and 6 bases separated the two germline ends. In germline, CDR1 is SGHTA, CDR2 FQGNSA. CDR3: CASSLRYGYTF. The CDR3 coding sequence is TGTGCCAGCAGCTTAAGATACGGCTACACCTTC.

The chain links TRBV7-9 to TRBJ2-1, with 15 bases identical to TRBD2. Per the germline V gene, CDR1 is SEHNR and CDR2 is FQNEAQ (reference sequence). The trim removed 4 bases at V and 8 bases at J, leaving 6 bases unmatched. CDR3 length: 16 amino acids. CDR3 sequence (DNA): TGTGCCAGCAGCTCAGGGACTAGCGGGGGGAGCGATGAGCAGTTCTTC. Translation: CASSSGTSGGSDEQFF.

The chain carries TRBV7-2 and TRBJ2-7; 11 positions agree with TRBD2. There are 16 residues in the CDR3. Trimming cost V 5 bases and J 2 bases; bases outside gene matches: 8. The germline V gene has CDR1 SGHTA and CDR2 FQGNSA. The CDR3 region has the DNA TGTGCCAGCAGCCTAATAGCGGGGGGGTCCACCTACGAGCAGTACTTC. Residues: CASSLIAGGSTYEQYF.

The genes are TRBV4-1 and TRBJ1-1; no reliable D call. V dropped 4 bases and J dropped 1 base, with 7 bases sitting between them. CDR1 and CDR2 from the germline V gene are MGHRA and YSYEKL. This CDR3 is 13 amino acids long. CDR3 nucleotide sequence: TGCGCCAGCAGCCTTGAACGGAACACTGAAGCTTTCTTT. Its protein is CASSLERNTEAFF.

The chain is built from TRBV2 and TRBJ2-1; D unclear. The length of the CDR3 is 14 residues. Trimming left V 8 bases short and J 6 bases short, with 17 bases between. The germline CDR1 and CDR2 sequences are SNHLY and FYNNEI. CDR3 loop: CASSNGEVVNEQFF. CDR3 coding DNA: TGTGCCAGCTCTAATGGGGAAGTTGTCAATGAGCAGTTCTTC.

The CDR3 nucleotides read TGTGCCTGGAGTGTTTTCGGGGGGGACCTAATTGCTAGCACAGATACGCAGTATTTT. Translated: CAWSVFGGDLIASTDTQYF. The chain recombines TRBV30 with TRBJ2-3; the match to TRBD2 covers 8 bases. The germline V gene has CDR1 GTSNPN and CDR2 SVGIG (reference sequence). With V trimmed by 0 bases and J by 0 bases, 14 bases remained unmatched. The CDR3 has 19 amino acids.

The chain joins TRBV5-5 to TRBJ2-7; D is perhaps TRBD2 (5 bases). The CDR3 length is 14 residues. Per the germline V gene, CDR1 is SGHKS and CDR2 is YYEKEE (reference sequence). With 1 base removed from V and 6 bases from J, the gap between germline ends came to 14 bases. The CDR3 sequence is CASSLLSGTSEQYF. The DNA of the CDR3 is TGTGCCAGCAGCTTGTTGAGCGGAACCAGCGAGCAGTACTTC.

The V gene is TRBV11-2, the J gene TRBJ2-3; TRBD2 might be the D (7 bases). CDR1 SGHAT and CDR2 FQNNGV come from the germline V gene. The CDR3 sequence is 17 residues long. Trimming removed 6 bases from V and 0 bases from J, with 19 bases in between. The CDR3 DNA sequence: TGTGCCAGCAGTCCGATTAAGGGGGGGCTTAGCACAGATACGCAGTATTTT. It translates to CASSPIKGGLSTDTQYF.

The chain employs TRBV7-2 and TRBJ1-1; D call uncertain. V lost 5 bases to trimming and J lost 1 base, with 5 bases between them. The CDR3 totals 12 residues. Germline loops: CDR1 SGHTA, CDR2 FQGNSA. DNA of the CDR3: TGTGCCAGCAGCCTGACGAACACTGAAGCTTTCTTT. Encoded protein: CASSLTNTEAFF. The full variable domain, in which reference TRBV7-2 and TRBJ1-1 provide the parts outside the CDR3, is GAGVSQSPSNKVTEKGKDVELRCDPISGHTALYWYRQSLGQGLEFLIYFQGNSAPDKSGLPSDRFSAERTGGSVSTLTIQRTQQEDSAVYLCASSLTNTEAFFGQGTRLTVV.

This sequence joins TRBV19 and TRBJ1-1; D remains unclear. The CDR3 consists of 15 residues. Germline-derived CDR1 and CDR2 are LNHDA and SQIVND (reference sequence). V was clipped by 7 bases and J by 6 bases, with 21 bases between them. The chain's CDR3 is CASISMRASASEAFF. The CDR3 region has the DNA TGTGCCAGTATAAGTATGAGGGCCAGTGCGTCTGAAGCTTTCTTT. The full variable domain, completed using reference TRBV19 and TRBJ1-1, is DGGITQSPKYLFRKEGQNVTLSCEQNLNHDAMYWYRQDPGQGLRLIYYSQIVNDFQKGDIAEGYSVSREKKESFPLTVTSAQKNPTAFYLCASISMRASASEAFFGQGTRLTVV.

The CDR3 here is CASRPGEGRLAEAFF. In DNA form, the CDR3 reads TGTGCCAGCCGACCGGGGGAGGGGAGGCTCGCTGAAGCTTTCTTT. The V call is TRBV18, the J call TRBJ1-1; D might be TRBD1 (5 bases). The CDR3 is 15 amino acids. The V and J ends lost 8 bases and 6 bases respectively, with 22 bases between them. Germline loops: CDR1 KGHSH, CDR2 LQKENI.

The V and J genes are TRBV30 and TRBJ1-5, with a weak D call TRBD1 (5 bases). Germline V CDR1 and CDR2: GTSNPN, SVGIG (reference sequence). There are 14 residues in the CDR3. V gave up 0 bases and J gave up 4 bases, with 10 bases separating them. CDR3 nucleotide sequence: TGTGCCTGGAGTGTACTAACAGGAAATCAGCCCCAGCATTTT. Its translation: CAWSVLTGNQPQHF.

The V gene is TRBV6-1, the J gene TRBJ1-1; no firm D call. The germline V and J ends were trimmed by 7 bases and 1 base, with 10 bases remaining between them. This CDR3 has 13 amino acids. The V gene's germline CDR1 is MNHNS and CDR2 SASEGT. Written as DNA, the CDR3 is TGTGCCAGCAAGTCTTTAGGGAACACTGAAGCTTTCTTT. As protein: CASKSLGNTEAFF.

V usage is TRBV7-9 and J usage is TRBJ1-1; 8 nucleotides line up with TRBD1. V lost 2 bases and J lost 5; bases outside the gene matches: 4. Germline assignment: CDR1 SEHNR and CDR2 FQNEAQ (reference sequence). This CDR3 contains 14 residues. The CDR3 sequence is CASSLQGAETEAFF. The DNA for the CDR3 is TGTGCCAGCAGCTTACAGGGGGCCGAAACTGAAGCTTTCTTT.

This chain connects TRBV19 to TRBJ1-1; D not certain. Trimming stripped 1 base from V and 7 bases from J, with 13 bases between. This CDR3 spans 14 amino acids. Germline values: CDR1 LNHDA, CDR2 SQIVND (reference sequence). The chain's CDR3 is CASSIALSPNEAFF. The CDR3 coding sequence is TGTGCCAGTAGTATAGCCCTATCGCCAAATGAAGCTTTCTTT.

The chain combines TRBV4-1 with TRBJ1-2; 7 nucleotides line up with TRBD1. J gave up 4 bases and V 0 bases, and 8 bases lay outside the gene matches. The CDR3 has 16 residues. CDR1 is MGHRA and CDR2 is YSYEKL in the germline V gene. In DNA form, the CDR3 reads TGCGCCAGCAGCCAAGAGACCGGACAGGCCGTCTATGGCTACACCTTC. Translation gives CASSQETGQAVYGYTF.

The chain carries TRBV5-1 and TRBJ2-3; TRBD2 matches 8 bases. The V and J ends lost 4 bases and 2 bases, in that order; junction bases with no gene match: 9. Germline values: CDR1 SGHRS, CDR2 YFSETQ. There are 16 residues in the CDR3. The CDR3 DNA reads TGCGCCAGCAGCCCCCGGGGCGGGGGGACCACAGATACGCAGTATTTT. It translates to CASSPRGGGTTDTQYF.

This chain connects TRBV6-5 to TRBJ1-1; TRBD1 is a possible D gene (5 bases). The germline CDR1 and CDR2 sequences are MNHEY and SVGAGI. Trimming left V 2 bases short and J 5 bases short, with 15 bases between. The CDR3 contains 15 residues. The CDR3 nucleotides are TGTGCCAGCAGTTACGGCGGGACCGGGAGGACTGAAGCTTTCTTT. Protein product: CASSYGGTGRTEAFF.

The J gene is TRBJ2-5, the V gene TRBV2; D unresolved. This CDR3 contains 13 residues. Trimming took off 7 bases at V and 7 bases at J, with 16 bases between the two ends. CDR1 is SNHLY and CDR2 is FYNNEI in the germline V gene. CDR3 DNA sequence: TGTGCCAGCAATCCCGAGCTGATGCGGACCCAGTACTTC. This encodes CASNPELMRTQYF.

The chain links TRBV12-5 to TRBJ1-5; D ambiguous. There are 14 residues in the CDR3. Trimming shortened V by 3 bases and J by 1 base, and 7 bases separated the two germline ends. CDR1 and CDR2 (germline): LGHNT, FRNRAP. The CDR3 is CASGFVGSNQPQHF. The CDR3 coding sequence is TGTGCTAGTGGTTTTGTCGGGAGCAATCAGCCCCAGCATTTT.

This rearrangement joins TRBV2 to TRBJ1-2; tentative D call: TRBD1 (5 bases). V dropped 5 bases and J dropped 4 bases, with 14 bases sitting between them. Germline CDR1 reads SNHLY; CDR2 reads FYNNEI. This CDR3 region has 14 residues. CDR3 in DNA: TGTGCCAGCAGTACCCAGGGAAAACCCTATGGCTACACCTTC. This translates into CASSTQGKPYGYTF.